This T cell receptor beta chain was sequenced for a study of blood T cells in healthy people across ages. The CDR3 has 13 residues. V lost 5 bases to trimming and J lost 5 bases, with 11 bases between them. Germline loops: CDR1 MNHNY, CDR2 SVGAGI (reference sequence). For this clonotype: This may be a read error, as it is one base from a much larger clone.

Donors each provided 9.5 to 10 milliliters of peripheral blood. With a J-beta primer mix and a sample-barcoded 5' primer, a second PCR ran 7 to 11 cycles. Unique molecular identifiers of 12 random nucleotides labeled each cDNA. TCRdb re-called the 5' RACE reads with MiXCR, one entry per CDR3 protein. The table shows roughly 800,000 distinct CDR3 sequences, with roughly 40% occurring only once. Sample: blood. The chain has TRBV6-6 and TRBJ2-3; D is perhaps TRBD1 (5 bases). The receptor was derived from a man aged 18 to 29 in good health. The CDR3 DNA is TGTGCCAGCAGTGACCAGGGTGGAGATACGCAGTATTTT. Its protein is CASSDQGGDTQYF.